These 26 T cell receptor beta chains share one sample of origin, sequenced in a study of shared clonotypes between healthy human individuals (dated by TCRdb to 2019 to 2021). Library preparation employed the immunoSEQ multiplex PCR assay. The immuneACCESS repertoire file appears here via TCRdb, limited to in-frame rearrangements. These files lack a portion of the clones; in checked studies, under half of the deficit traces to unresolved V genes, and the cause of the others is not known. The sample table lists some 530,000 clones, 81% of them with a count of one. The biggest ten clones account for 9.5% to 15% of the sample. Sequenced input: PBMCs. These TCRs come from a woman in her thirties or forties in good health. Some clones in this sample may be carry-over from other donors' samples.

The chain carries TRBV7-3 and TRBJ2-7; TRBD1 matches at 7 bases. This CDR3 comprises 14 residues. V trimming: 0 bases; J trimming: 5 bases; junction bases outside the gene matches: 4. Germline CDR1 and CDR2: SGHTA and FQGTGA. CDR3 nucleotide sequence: TGTGCCAGCAGCTTAACAGGGGGCTTCGACGAGCAGTACTTC. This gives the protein CASSLTGGFDEQYF.

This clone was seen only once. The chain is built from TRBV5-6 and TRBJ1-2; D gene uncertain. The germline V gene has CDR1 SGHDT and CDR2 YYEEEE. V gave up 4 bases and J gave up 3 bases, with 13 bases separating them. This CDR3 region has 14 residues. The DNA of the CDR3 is TGTGCCAGCAGCACCGGACGGACGGACTATGGCTACACCTTC. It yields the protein CASSTGRTDYGYTF.

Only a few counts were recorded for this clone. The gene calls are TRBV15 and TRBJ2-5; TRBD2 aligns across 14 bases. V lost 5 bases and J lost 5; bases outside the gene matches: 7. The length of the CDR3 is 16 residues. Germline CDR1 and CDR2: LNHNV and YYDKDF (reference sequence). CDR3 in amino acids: CATSARTSGRWETQYF. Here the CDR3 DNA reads TGTGCCACCAGCGCCCGGACTAGCGGGAGGTGGGAGACCCAGTACTTC.

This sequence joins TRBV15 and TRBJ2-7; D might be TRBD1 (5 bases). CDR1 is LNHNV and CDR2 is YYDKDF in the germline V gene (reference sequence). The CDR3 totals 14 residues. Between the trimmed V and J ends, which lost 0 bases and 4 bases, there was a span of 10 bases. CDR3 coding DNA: TGTGCCACCAGCAGAGACGCCAGGGCTTACGAGCAGTACTTC. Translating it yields CATSRDARAYEQYF.

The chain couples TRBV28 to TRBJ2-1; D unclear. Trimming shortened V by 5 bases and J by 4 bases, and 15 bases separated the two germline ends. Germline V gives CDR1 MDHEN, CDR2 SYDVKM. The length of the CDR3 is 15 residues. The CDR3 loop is CASSEVADPYNEQFF. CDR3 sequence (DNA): TGTGCCAGCAGTGAGGTAGCAGACCCTTACAATGAGCAGTTCTTC. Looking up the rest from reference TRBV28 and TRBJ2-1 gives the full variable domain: DVKVTQSSRYLVKRTGEKVFLECVQDMDHENMFWYRQDPGLGLRLIYFSYDVKMKEKGDIPEGYSVSREKKERFSLILESASTNQTSMYLCASSEVADPYNEQFFGPGTRLTVL.

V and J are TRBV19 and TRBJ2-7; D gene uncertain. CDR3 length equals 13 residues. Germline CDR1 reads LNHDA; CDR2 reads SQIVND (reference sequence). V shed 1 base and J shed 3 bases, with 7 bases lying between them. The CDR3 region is CASSIGSIYEQYF. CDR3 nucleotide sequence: TGTGCCAGTAGTATAGGGAGTATCTACGAGCAGTACTTC.

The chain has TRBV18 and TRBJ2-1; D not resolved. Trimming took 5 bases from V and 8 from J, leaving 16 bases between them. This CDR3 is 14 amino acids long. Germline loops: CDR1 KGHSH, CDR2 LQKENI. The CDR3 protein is CASSSRHTIDEQFF. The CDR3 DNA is TGTGCCAGCTCATCCAGACATACCATCGATGAGCAGTTCTTC.

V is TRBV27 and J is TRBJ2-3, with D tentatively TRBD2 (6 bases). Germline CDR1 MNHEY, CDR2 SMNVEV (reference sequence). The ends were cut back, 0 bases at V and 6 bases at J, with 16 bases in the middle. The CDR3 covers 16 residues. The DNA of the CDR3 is TGTGCCAGCAGTTTATCCTTGGGTGGAGGGTGGGATACGCAGTATTTT. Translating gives CASSLSLGGGWDTQYF.

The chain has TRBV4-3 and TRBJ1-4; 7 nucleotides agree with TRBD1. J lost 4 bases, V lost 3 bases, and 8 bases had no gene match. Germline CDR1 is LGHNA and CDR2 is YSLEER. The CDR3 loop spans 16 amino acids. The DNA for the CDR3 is TGCGCCAGCAGCCAGTATCCCGGGACAGATAATGAAAAACTGTTTTTT. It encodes CASSQYPGTDNEKLFF.

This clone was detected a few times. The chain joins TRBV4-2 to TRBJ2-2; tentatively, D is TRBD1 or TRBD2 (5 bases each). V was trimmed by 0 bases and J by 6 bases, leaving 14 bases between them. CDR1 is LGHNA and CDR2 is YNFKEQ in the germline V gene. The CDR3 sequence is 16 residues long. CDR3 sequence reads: CASSQDDRGPAGELFF. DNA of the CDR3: TGTGCCAGCAGCCAAGATGACCGGGGCCCGGCCGGGGAGCTGTTTTTT.

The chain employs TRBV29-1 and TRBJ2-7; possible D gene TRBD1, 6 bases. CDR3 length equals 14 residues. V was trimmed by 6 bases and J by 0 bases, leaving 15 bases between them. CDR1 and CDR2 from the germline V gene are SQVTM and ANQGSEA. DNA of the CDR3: TGCAGCGTGCTGGACAGCCAAAGCTCCTACGAGCAGTACTTC. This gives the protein CSVLDSQSSYEQYF.

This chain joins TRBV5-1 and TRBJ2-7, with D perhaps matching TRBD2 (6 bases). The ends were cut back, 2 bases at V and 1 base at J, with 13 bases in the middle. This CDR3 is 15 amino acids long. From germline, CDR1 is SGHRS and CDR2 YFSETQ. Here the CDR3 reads CASSLTLAESYEQYF. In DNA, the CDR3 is TGCGCCAGCAGCTTAACATTAGCGGAATCCTACGAGCAGTACTTC.

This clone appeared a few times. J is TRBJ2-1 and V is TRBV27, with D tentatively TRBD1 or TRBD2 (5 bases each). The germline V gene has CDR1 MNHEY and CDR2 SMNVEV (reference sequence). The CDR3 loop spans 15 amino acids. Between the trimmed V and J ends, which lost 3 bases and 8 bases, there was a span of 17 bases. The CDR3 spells CASSFLGRGVHEQFF. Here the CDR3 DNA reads TGTGCCAGCAGTTTCCTAGGGAGAGGGGTCCATGAGCAGTTCTTC.

The CDR3 loop reads CASSRQGNMNNEQFF. The DNA for the CDR3 is TGTGCCAGCAGCCGACAGGGGAATATGAACAATGAGCAGTTCTTC. The rearrangement joins TRBV2 to TRBJ2-1; 8 bases agree with TRBD1. The germline CDR1 and CDR2 sequences are SNHLY and FYNNEI. V was clipped by 6 bases and J by 5 bases; unmatched bases: 9. CDR3 size: 15 residues.

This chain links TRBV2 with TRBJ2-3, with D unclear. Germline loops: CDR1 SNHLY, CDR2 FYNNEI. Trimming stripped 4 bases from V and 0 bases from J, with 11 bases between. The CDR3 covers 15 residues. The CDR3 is CASSARQASTDTQYF. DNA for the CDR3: TGTGCCAGCAGTGCGAGACAAGCTAGCACAGATACGCAGTATTTT.

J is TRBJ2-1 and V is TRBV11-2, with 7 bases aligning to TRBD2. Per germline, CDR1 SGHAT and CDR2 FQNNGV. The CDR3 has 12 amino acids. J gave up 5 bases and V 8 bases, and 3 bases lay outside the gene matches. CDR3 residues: CASSGGDNEQFF. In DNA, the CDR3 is TGTGCCAGCTCTGGGGGGGACAATGAGCAGTTCTTC.

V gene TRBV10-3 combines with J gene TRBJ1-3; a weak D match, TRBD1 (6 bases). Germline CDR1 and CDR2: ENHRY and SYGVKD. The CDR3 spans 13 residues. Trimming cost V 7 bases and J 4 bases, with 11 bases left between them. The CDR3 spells CAITADRGNTIYF. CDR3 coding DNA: TGTGCCATCACCGCGGACAGAGGAAACACCATATATTTT.

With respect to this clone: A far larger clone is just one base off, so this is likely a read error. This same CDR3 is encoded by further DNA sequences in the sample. CDR3 coding DNA: TGTGCCAGCAGCTTAACTGGGTCATTCTCCTACGAGCAGTACTTC. This sequence encodes CASSLTGSFSYEQYF. V and J are TRBV7-2 and TRBJ2-7; no clear D gene. The CDR3 runs 15 residues. From germline, CDR1 is SGHTA and CDR2 FQGNSA. V was trimmed by 2 bases and J by 0 bases, leaving 11 bases between them.

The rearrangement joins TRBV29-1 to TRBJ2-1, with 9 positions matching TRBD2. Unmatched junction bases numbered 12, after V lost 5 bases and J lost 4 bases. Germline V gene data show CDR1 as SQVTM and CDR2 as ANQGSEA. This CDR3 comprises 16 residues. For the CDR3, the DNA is TGCAGCGTTTTCCCACCCCTTAGCGGGAGATACAATGAGCAGTTCTTC. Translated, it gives CSVFPPLSGRYNEQFF.

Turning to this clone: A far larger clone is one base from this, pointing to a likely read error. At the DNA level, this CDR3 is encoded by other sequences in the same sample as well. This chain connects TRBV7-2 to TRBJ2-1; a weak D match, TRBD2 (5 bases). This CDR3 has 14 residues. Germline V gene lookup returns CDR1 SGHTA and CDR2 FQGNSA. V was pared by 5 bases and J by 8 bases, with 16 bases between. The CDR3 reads CASSSIRTADEQFF. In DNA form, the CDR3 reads TGTGCCAGCAGCAGTATCCGGACTGCGGATGAGCAGTTCTTC.

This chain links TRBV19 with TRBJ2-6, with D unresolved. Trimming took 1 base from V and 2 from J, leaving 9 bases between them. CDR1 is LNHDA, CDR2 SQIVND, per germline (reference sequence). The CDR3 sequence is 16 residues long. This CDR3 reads CASSIGGIPGANVLTF. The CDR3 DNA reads TGTGCCAGTAGTATAGGTGGGATCCCTGGGGCCAACGTCCTGACTTTC.

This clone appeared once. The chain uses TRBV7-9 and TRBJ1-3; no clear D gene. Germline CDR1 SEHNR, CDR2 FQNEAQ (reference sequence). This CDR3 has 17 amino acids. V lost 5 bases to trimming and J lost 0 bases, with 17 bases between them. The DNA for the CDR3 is TGTGCCAGCAGCCCCCCGGGGTGGGTCAGCTCTGGAAACACCATATATTTT. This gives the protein CASSPPGWVSSGNTIYF.

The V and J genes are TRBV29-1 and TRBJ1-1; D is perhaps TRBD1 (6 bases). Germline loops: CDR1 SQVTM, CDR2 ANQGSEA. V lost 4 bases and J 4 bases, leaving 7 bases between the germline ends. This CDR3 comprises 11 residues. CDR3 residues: CSVAGVTEAFF. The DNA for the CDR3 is TGCAGCGTTGCAGGGGTCACTGAAGCTTTCTTT.

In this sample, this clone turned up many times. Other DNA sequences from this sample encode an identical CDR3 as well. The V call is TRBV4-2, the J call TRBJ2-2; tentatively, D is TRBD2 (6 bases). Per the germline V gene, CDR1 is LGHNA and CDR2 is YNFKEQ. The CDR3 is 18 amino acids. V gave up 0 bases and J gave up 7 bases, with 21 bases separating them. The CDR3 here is CASSQDWERTAGSGELFF. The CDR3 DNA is TGTGCCAGCAGCCAAGATTGGGAGCGGACGGCCGGGAGCGGGGAGCTGTTTTTT.

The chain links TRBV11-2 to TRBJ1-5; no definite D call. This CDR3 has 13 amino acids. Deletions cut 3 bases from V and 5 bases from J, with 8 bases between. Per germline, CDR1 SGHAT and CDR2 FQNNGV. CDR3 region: CASSFRPHQPQHF. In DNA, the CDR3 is TGTGCCAGCAGCTTTAGACCTCATCAGCCCCAGCATTTT.

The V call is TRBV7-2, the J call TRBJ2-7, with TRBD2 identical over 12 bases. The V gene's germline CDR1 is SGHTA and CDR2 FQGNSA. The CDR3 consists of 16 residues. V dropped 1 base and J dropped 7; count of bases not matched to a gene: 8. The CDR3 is CASSLDPSGRAGEQYF. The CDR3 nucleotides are TGTGCCAGCAGCTTAGACCCTAGCGGGAGGGCGGGGGAGCAGTACTTC.